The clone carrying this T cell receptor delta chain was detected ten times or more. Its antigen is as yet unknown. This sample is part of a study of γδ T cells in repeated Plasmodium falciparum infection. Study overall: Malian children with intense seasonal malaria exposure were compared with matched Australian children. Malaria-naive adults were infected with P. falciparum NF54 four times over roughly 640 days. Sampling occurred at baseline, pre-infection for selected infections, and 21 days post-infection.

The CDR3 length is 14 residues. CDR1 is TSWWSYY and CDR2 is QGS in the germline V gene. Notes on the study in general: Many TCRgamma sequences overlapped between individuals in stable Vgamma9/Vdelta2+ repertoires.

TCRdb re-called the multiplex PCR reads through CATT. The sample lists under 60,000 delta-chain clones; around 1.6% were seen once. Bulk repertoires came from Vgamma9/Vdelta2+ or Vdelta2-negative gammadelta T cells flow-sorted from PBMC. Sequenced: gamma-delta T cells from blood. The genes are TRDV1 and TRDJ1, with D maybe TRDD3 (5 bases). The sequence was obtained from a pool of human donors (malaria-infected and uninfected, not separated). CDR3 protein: CAGTLRGPRDKLIF. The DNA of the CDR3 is TGTGCCGGGACACTCCGGGGGCCCCGGGATAAACTCATCTTT.